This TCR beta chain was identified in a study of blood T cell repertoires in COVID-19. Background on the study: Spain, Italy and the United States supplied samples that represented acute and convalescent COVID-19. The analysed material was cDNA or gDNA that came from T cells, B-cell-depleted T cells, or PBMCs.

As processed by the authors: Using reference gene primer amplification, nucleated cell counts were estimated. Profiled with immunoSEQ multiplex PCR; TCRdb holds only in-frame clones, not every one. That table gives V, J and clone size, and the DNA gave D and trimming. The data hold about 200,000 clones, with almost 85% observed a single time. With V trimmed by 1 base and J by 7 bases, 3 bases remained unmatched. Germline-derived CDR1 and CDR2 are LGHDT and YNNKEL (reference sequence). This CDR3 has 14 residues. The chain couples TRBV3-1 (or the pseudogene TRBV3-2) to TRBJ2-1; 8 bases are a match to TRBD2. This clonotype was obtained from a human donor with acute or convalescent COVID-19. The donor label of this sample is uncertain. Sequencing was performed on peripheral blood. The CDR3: CASSQAGGPNEQFF. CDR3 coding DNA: TGTGCCAGCAGCCAAGCGGGAGGGCCAAATGAGCAGTTCTTC.